These T cell receptor beta chains were read from a single sample in a study of cytomegalovirus exposure and HLA in healthy donors. Sequencing used immunoSEQ multiplex PCR; TCRdb keeps in-frame clones, though not all of them. The sample yields 120,000 or so clones, over 50% seen once. Specimen: PBMCs. The receptors derive from a woman between 40 and 55 years old in good health and CMV-seropositive. Each CDR3 is given with its conserved first and last residue. Each record gives: D gene, clone size, J gene, V gene, CDR3 protein, CDR3 DNA. A D gene is named only where the DNA matches it firmly. Clone size is stated in some rows and not others, as once, few, many or a class when expanded.

D: TRBD1; size: .; J: TRBJ1-3; V: TRBV13; CDR3: CASSLGTGGLHPDF; DNA: TGTGCCAGCAGCTTAGGGACAGGGGGCCTGCATCCCGATTTT
D: .; size: .; J: TRBJ1-2; V: TRBV10-3; CDR3: CAISGAREDYGYTF; DNA: TGTGCCATCAGTGGAGCCAGGGAGGACTATGGCTACACCTTC
D: .; size: .; J: TRBJ2-5; V: TRBV25-1; CDR3: CASSEYGGIQQETQYF; DNA: TGTGCCAGCAGTGAATATGGCGGTATTCAACAAGAGACCCAGTACTTC
D: .; size: .; J: TRBJ1-1; V: TRBV28; CDR3: CASSLIVGRSEAFF; DNA: TGTGCCAGCAGTTTAATAGTCGGGAGATCTGAAGCTTTCTTT
D: .; size: .; J: TRBJ2-3; V: TRBV6-5; CDR3: CASRKPGHSTDTQYF; DNA: TGTGCCAGCAGAAAACCAGGGCACAGCACAGATACGCAGTATTTT
D: .; size: .; J: TRBJ1-5; V: TRBV5-6; CDR3: CASSLSGGRSQPQHF; DNA: TGTGCCAGCAGCTTGTCAGGAGGAAGAAGTCAGCCCCAGCATTTT
D: TRBD1; size: .; J: TRBJ1-1; V: TRBV2; CDR3: CASSEQDRTEAFF; DNA: TGTGCCAGCAGTGAACAGGACAGGACGGAGGCTTTCTTT
D: .; size: .; J: TRBJ1-4; V: TRBV28; CDR3: CASSPRLREKLFF; DNA: TGTGCCAGCAGTCCCCGACTGAGGGAAAAACTGTTTTTT
D: .; size: once; J: TRBJ2-5; V: TRBV6-1; CDR3: CASSDHPQSGTQYF; DNA: TGTGCCAGCAGTGATCATCCCCAGTCAGGGACCCAGTACTTC
D: TRBD2; size: .; J: TRBJ2-1; V: TRBV5-1; CDR3: CASSLLLADNEQFF; DNA: TGCGCCAGCAGCTTGCTCCTAGCGGACAATGAGCAGTTCTTC
D: TRBD1; size: .; J: TRBJ2-7; V: TRBV5-1; CDR3: CASSFPETGASYEQYF; DNA: TGCGCCAGCAGCTTCCCTGAGACAGGGGCATCCTACGAGCAGTACTTC
D: .; size: .; J: TRBJ1-2; V: TRBV29-1; CDR3: CSVEGGENYGYTF; DNA: TGCAGCGTTGAAGGTGGAGAAAACTATGGCTACACCTTC
D: .; size: few; J: TRBJ2-2; V: TRBV7-8; CDR3: CASSLARQNTGELFF; DNA: TGTGCCAGCAGCTTAGCGCGGCAGAACACCGGGGAGCTGTTTTTT
D: .; size: .; J: TRBJ2-1; V: TRBV6-5; CDR3: CASSSGGAYEQFF; DNA: TGTGCCAGCAGTTCAGGAGGGGCCTATGAGCAGTTCTTC
D: .; size: few; J: TRBJ1-6; V: TRBV5-8; CDR3: CASSFPGRVSPLHF; DNA: TGTGCCAGCAGCTTCCCAGGCAGGGTTTCACCCCTCCACTTT
D: .; size: .; J: TRBJ1-4; V: TRBV6-5; CDR3: CASSYTGATNEKLFF; DNA: TGTGCCAGCAGTTACACGGGGGCAACTAATGAAAAACTGTTTTTT
D: .; size: .; J: TRBJ1-2; V: TRBV29-1; CDR3: CSVEEDSYGYPF; DNA: TGCAGCGTGGAAGAGGACAGCTATGGCTACCCCTTC
D: .; size: once; J: TRBJ1-3; V: TRBV4-1; CDR3: CASSQDWQGTSGNTIYF; DNA: TGCGCCAGCAGCCAAGATTGGCAGGGAACCTCTGGAAACACCATATATTTT
D: TRBD1; size: few; J: TRBJ2-5; V: TRBV5-1; CDR3: CASSPGTGKETQYF; DNA: TGCGCCAGCAGCCCTGGGACAGGGAAAGAGACCCAGTACTTC
D: TRBD2; size: .; J: TRBJ2-2; V: TRBV29-1; CDR3: CSAGAGGGTGELFF; DNA: TGCAGCGCTGGGGCGGGGGGGGGCACCGGGGAGCTGTTTTTT
D: .; size: once; J: TRBJ2-1; V: TRBV6-1; CDR3: CASRPQLNEQFF; DNA: TGTGCCAGCAGGCCCCAGTTAAATGAGCAGTTCTTC
D: .; size: once; J: TRBJ2-7; V: TRBV11-2; CDR3: CASSLEFGARYEQYF; DNA: TGTGCCAGCAGCTTAGAGTTCGGAGCGCGGTACGAGCAGTACTTC
D: TRBD2; size: .; J: TRBJ2-3; V: TRBV5-6; CDR3: CASSLVVSGATDTQYF; DNA: TGTGCCAGCAGCTTGGTTGTTAGCGGGGCCACAGATACGCAGTATTTT
D: .; size: few; J: TRBJ2-1; V: TRBV7-9; CDR3: CASSLGSGVSYNEQFF; DNA: TGTGCCAGCAGCTTAGGTAGCGGAGTCTCCTACAATGAGCAGTTCTTC
D: TRBD1; size: .; J: TRBJ2-7; V: TRBV2; CDR3: CASRGGQGGEQYF; DNA: TGTGCCAGCAGGGGCGGACAGGGCGGCGAGCAGTACTTC
D: TRBD2; size: .; J: TRBJ2-3; V: TRBV28; CDR3: CAAGLAGERGQYF; DNA: TGTGCCGCGGGGCTAGCGGGGGAGCGGGGGCAGTATTTT
D: .; size: .; J: TRBJ1-4; V: TRBV7-9; CDR3: CASSLARSGGPGEKLFF; DNA: TGTGCCAGCAGCTTAGCGCGGTCAGGAGGGCCGGGTGAAAAACTGTTTTTT
D: .; size: .; J: TRBJ2-1; V: TRBV19; CDR3: CASSPADSSSYNEQFF; DNA: TGTGCCAGTAGTCCGGCGGACAGCAGCTCCTACAATGAGCAGTTCTTC
D: TRBD1; size: few; J: TRBJ1-3; V: TRBV12-5; CDR3: CASGLTGGGSGNTIYF; DNA: TGTGCTAGTGGTCTAACAGGGGGCGGCTCTGGAAACACCATATATTTT
D: TRBD2; size: .; J: TRBJ2-7; V: TRBV11-1; CDR3: CASSLGEGLYEQYF; DNA: TGTGCCAGCAGCTTAGGGGAGGGCCTCTACGAGCAGTACTTC
D: .; size: .; J: TRBJ1-6; V: TRBV6-1; CDR3: CASTAWGRNSPLHF; DNA: TGTGCCAGCACCGCCTGGGGGAGGAATTCACCCCTCCACTTT
D: .; size: .; J: TRBJ2-1; V: TRBV19; CDR3: CASSPGQGLSGRWDEQFF; DNA: TGTGCCAGTAGCCCGGGACAGGGCCTTAGCGGGAGATGGGATGAGCAGTTCTTC
D: TRBD2; size: .; J: TRBJ2-3; V: TRBV27; CDR3: CASSIGLATDTQYF; DNA: TGTGCCAGCAGTATTGGACTAGCAACAGATACGCAGTATTTT
D: TRBD1; size: .; J: TRBJ1-2; V: TRBV6-5; CDR3: CASSYAGQGVYGYTF; DNA: TGTGCCAGCAGTTACGCCGGACAGGGCGTCTATGGCTACACCTTC
D: TRBD1; size: .; J: TRBJ2-3; V: TRBV5-1; CDR3: CASSLAKTGGSTDTQYF; DNA: TGCGCCAGCAGCTTGGCGAAAACAGGGGGCTCAACAGATACGCAGTATTTT
D: .; size: .; J: TRBJ2-5; V: TRBV7-9; CDR3: CASSLRRQQGQETQYF; DNA: TGTGCCAGCAGCCTACGTCGACAGCAGGGGCAAGAGACCCAGTACTTC
D: .; size: .; J: TRBJ2-7; V: TRBV5-1; CDR3: CASSSGLNSYEQYF; DNA: TGCGCCAGCAGCTCTGGACTAAATTCCTACGAGCAGTACTTC
D: TRBD2; size: .; J: TRBJ2-5; V: TRBV5-1; CDR3: CASSLGETSGTRETQYF; DNA: TGCGCCAGCAGCTTGGGGGAGACTAGCGGGACCAGAGAGACCCAGTACTTC
D: TRBD2; size: .; J: TRBJ2-7; V: TRBV7-8; CDR3: CASSRTSGVTYEQYF; DNA: TGTGCCAGCAGCCGGACTAGCGGGGTGACCTACGAGCAGTACTTC
D: .; size: .; J: TRBJ2-2; V: TRBV30; CDR3: CAWSFGVVNTGELFF; DNA: TGTGCCTGGAGTTTCGGGGTTGTGAACACCGGGGAGCTGTTTTTT
D: .; size: .; J: TRBJ1-5; V: TRBV29-1; CDR3: CSVKSENQPQHF; DNA: TGCAGCGTTAAGAGTGAAAATCAGCCCCAGCATTTT
D: .; size: once; J: TRBJ1-2; V: TRBV29-1; CDR3: CSGLEGANYGYTF; DNA: TGCAGCGGACTGGAGGGAGCTAACTATGGCTACACCTTC
D: .; size: .; J: TRBJ2-7; V: TRBV28; CDR3: CASSFGGVKDYEQYF; DNA: TGTGCCAGCAGTTTTGGTGGGGTTAAGGACTACGAGCAGTACTTC
D: .; size: .; J: TRBJ2-3; V: TRBV7-2; CDR3: CASTPGGLSTDTQYF; DNA: TGTGCCAGCACCCCCGGGGGGCTAAGCACAGATACGCAGTATTTT
D: .; size: .; J: TRBJ1-2; V: TRBV2; CDR3: CASSDAGGPNYGYTF; DNA: TGTGCCAGCAGTGACGCGGGGGGCCCGAACTATGGCTACACCTTC
D: TRBD1; size: .; J: TRBJ2-5; V: TRBV5-6; CDR3: CASSFVGQGRRETQYF; DNA: TGTGCCAGCAGCTTTGTGGGACAGGGGAGGCGAGAGACCCAGTACTTC
D: .; size: .; J: TRBJ2-7; V: TRBV7-2; CDR3: CASSHEVAAYEQYF; DNA: TGTGCCAGCAGCCACGAGGTGGCAGCGTACGAGCAGTACTTC